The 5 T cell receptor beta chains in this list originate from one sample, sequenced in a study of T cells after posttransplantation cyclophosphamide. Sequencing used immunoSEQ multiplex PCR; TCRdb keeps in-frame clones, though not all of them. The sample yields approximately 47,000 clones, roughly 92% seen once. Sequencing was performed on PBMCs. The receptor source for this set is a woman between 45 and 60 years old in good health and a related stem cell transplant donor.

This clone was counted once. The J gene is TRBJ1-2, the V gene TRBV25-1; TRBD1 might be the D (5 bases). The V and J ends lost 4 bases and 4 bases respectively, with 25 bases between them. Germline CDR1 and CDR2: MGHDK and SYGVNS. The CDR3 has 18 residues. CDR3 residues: CASSAIGAGVQRSYGYTF. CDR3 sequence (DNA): TGTGCCAGCAGTGCCATAGGGGCAGGCGTCCAAAGATCCTATGGCTACACCTTC.

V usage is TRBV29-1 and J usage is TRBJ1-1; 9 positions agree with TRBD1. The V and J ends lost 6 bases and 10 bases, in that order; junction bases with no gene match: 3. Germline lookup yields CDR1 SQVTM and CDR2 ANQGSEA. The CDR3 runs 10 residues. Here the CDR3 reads CSVYRGRAFF. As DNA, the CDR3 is TGCAGCGTGTACAGGGGGCGAGCTTTCTTT.

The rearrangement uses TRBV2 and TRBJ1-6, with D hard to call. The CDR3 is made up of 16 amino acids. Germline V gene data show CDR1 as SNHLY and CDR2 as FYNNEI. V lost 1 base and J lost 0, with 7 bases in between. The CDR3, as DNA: TGTGCCAGCAGTGAAGAGAGGAGCTCCTATAATTCACCCCTCCACTTT. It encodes CASSEERSSYNSPLHF.

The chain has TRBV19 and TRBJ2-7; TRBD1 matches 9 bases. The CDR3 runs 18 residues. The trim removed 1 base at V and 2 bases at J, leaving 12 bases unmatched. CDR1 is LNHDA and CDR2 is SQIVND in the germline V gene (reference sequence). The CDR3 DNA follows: TGTGCCAGTAGTATAGTCCCACCCGGGACAGGGAGACCCTACGAGCAGTACTTC. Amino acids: CASSIVPPGTGRPYEQYF.

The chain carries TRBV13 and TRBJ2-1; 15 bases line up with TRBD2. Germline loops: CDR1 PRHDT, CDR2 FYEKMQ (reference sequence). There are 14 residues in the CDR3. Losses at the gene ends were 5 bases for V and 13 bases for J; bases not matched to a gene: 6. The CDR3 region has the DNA TGTGCCAGCAGCCCGGGACTAGCGGGGGGACCTCAGTTCTTC. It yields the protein CASSPGLAGGPQFF.